Presented here are 28 T cell receptor beta chains from one specimen sequenced in a study of monozygotic twins with inflammatory bowel disease. After re-calling the 5' RACE reads, TCRdb lists one entry per CDR3 protein, DNA absent. The sample has approximately 330,000 distinct CDR3 sequences, and its top ten clones hold around 2%. The sequenced sample consisted of blood. These receptors were collected from a human donor with ulcerative colitis or Crohn's disease, or a healthy co-twin of an affected twin (not recorded which).

The chain is built from TRBV28 and TRBJ1-5; TCRdb's assignment of TRBD1 cannot be checked, as there is no DNA. Germline V gene data show CDR1 as MDHEN and CDR2 as SYDVKM. The CDR3 loop spans 17 amino acids. The CDR3 sequence is CASTRDRVASRNQPQHF.

The chain joins TRBV3-1 to TRBJ1-1. The CDR3 covers 18 residues. Germline CDR1 LGHDT, CDR2 YNNKEL (reference sequence). The CDR3 loop reads CASRSTPKGSGENTEAFF.

V usage is TRBV28 and J usage is TRBJ1-3; the TCRdb call, TRBD1, lacks DNA for checking. CDR3 length: 13 amino acids. Germline-derived CDR1 and CDR2 are MDHEN and SYDVKM. The CDR3 here is CASTGGRGNTIYF.

The gene calls are TRBV5-1 and TRBJ2-3; no DNA is available, so the TRBD1 call from TCRdb remains unchecked. Germline assignment: CDR1 SGHRS and CDR2 YFSETQ. The CDR3 is 14 amino acids. CDR3 loop: CASSTKTGVDTQYF.

The chain uses TRBV5-1 and TRBJ1-1; TCRdb names TRBD1, which stays unverified in the absence of DNA. The CDR3 length is 15 residues. Germline values: CDR1 SGHRS, CDR2 YFSETQ. This CDR3 is CASSFEDRGRTEAFF.

The V gene is TRBV20-1, the J gene TRBJ2-7; TCRdb lists TRBD2, though no DNA is available to test this call. Germline V gives CDR1 DFQATT, CDR2 SNEGSKA (reference sequence). This CDR3 has 15 amino acids. CDR3 loop: CSARDGGGRAYEQYF.

The chain couples TRBV10-2 to TRBJ2-3. The CDR3 is made up of 15 amino acids. Germline CDR1 and CDR2: WSHSY and SAAADI. The CDR3 protein is CASSESLASTDTQYF.

This chain uses TRBV5-1 with TRBJ2-1. There are 15 residues in the CDR3. From germline, CDR1 is SGHRS and CDR2 YFSETQ. CDR3 protein: CASSHTLPPYNEQFF. Based on the CDR3 plus reference TRBV5-1 and TRBJ2-1, the full variable domain is KAGVTQTPRYLIKTRGQQVTLSCSPISGHRSVSWYQQTPGQGLQFLFEYFSETQRNKGNFPGRFSGRQFSNSRSEMNVSTLELGDSALYLCASSHTLPPYNEQFFGPGTRLTVL.

The chain is built from TRBV4-1 and TRBJ2-5. Per the germline V gene, CDR1 is MGHRA and CDR2 is YSYEKL. The length of the CDR3 is 16 residues. The CDR3 here is CASSQVSSSYQETQYF.

The chain combines TRBV12-3 or TRBV12-4 with TRBJ2-2; absent DNA, TCRdb's TRBD2 call cannot be checked. The CDR3 has 15 residues. CDR3: CASSSRTSGPGELFF.

This sequence joins TRBV25-1 and TRBJ1-1. CDR3 length: 15 amino acids. The germline CDR1 and CDR2 sequences are MGHDK and SYGVNS. The CDR3 loop is CASSESRAGDTEAFF.

The V call is TRBV12-3 or TRBV12-4, the J call TRBJ2-5. CDR3 length: 12 amino acids. This CDR3 reads CASSSGQETQYF.

The J gene is TRBJ2-2, the V gene TRBV24-1. This CDR3 region has 11 residues. In germline, CDR1 is KGHDR, CDR2 SFDVKD. CDR3 region: CATSTTGELFF.

This rearrangement joins TRBV12-3 or TRBV12-4 to TRBJ2-1; TCRdb's D call of TRBD1 is untestable without DNA. The CDR3 runs 14 residues. CDR3 sequence: CASRPTGDFNEQFF.

The J gene is TRBJ2-7, the V gene TRBV5-1. The CDR3 is 16 amino acids. Per germline, CDR1 SGHRS and CDR2 YFSETQ. The CDR3 loop is CASSLGYDRSSYEQYF. Looking up the rest from reference TRBV5-1 and TRBJ2-7 gives the full variable domain: KAGVTQTPRYLIKTRGQQVTLSCSPISGHRSVSWYQQTPGQGLQFLFEYFSETQRNKGNFPGRFSGRQFSNSRSEMNVSTLELGDSALYLCASSLGYDRSSYEQYFGPGTRLTVT.

This chain connects TRBV5-1 to TRBJ1-5; lacking DNA, the TRBD1 call made by TCRdb goes unchecked. Germline CDR1 SGHRS, CDR2 YFSETQ. The CDR3 has 14 amino acids. This CDR3 reads CASSLFGGNQPQHF.

The chain joins TRBV7-9 to TRBJ2-3; the D call of TRBD2 rests on TCRdb alone, since no DNA is present to check it. This CDR3 spans 17 amino acids. Germline CDR1 reads SEHNR; CDR2 reads FQNEAQ (reference sequence). The CDR3 reads CASSFPRLAGGTDTQYF.

The rearrangement uses TRBV6-1 and TRBJ1-2. Germline V gene data show CDR1 as MNHNS and CDR2 as SASEGT. This CDR3 has 14 residues. CDR3 sequence: CASSEAGSDYGYTF.

The chain combines TRBV20-1 with TRBJ1-5. The germline gives CDR1 DFQATT, CDR2 SNEGSKA (reference sequence). This CDR3 comprises 16 residues. The CDR3 sequence: CSAQENQGRSNQPQHF.

This chain connects TRBV10-1 to TRBJ2-2; TCRdb gives TRBD1 as the D gene, but with no DNA this cannot be confirmed. The CDR3 is 13 amino acids. Germline V lookup: CDR1 WNHNN, CDR2 SYGVQD (reference sequence). The CDR3 protein is CASSDPFTGELFF.

This sequence joins TRBV28 and TRBJ2-7. Per the germline V gene, CDR1 is MDHEN and CDR2 is SYDVKM. The CDR3 covers 12 residues. This CDR3 is CASLRGSYEQYF.

The V gene is TRBV20-1, the J gene TRBJ2-7. CDR3 length equals 16 residues. Per the germline V gene, CDR1 is DFQATT and CDR2 is SNEGSKA (reference sequence). The CDR3 reads CSATKQRSGTSYEQYF.

CDR3 sequence: CASSLQDRGYEQYF. The chain recombines TRBV5-1 with TRBJ2-7; no DNA is available, so the TRBD1 call from TCRdb remains unchecked. Looked up from germline, CDR1 is SGHRS and CDR2 is YFSETQ. This CDR3 spans 14 amino acids.

The CDR3 loop reads CASSSASGEETQYF. This chain connects TRBV12-3 or TRBV12-4 to TRBJ2-5; the D call of TRBD2 rests on TCRdb alone, since no DNA is present to check it. The CDR3 consists of 14 residues.

The chain carries TRBV7-9 and TRBJ2-7; TCRdb picks TRBD2, but there is no DNA to check that call. The CDR3 sequence is 14 residues long. From germline, CDR1 is SEHNR and CDR2 FQNEAQ (reference sequence). CDR3 sequence reads: CASSLTRQSDEQYF.

The chain joins TRBV20-1 to TRBJ2-7; TCRdb outputs TRBD1, but without DNA this stays unchecked. Germline CDR1 is DFQATT and CDR2 is SNEGSKA (reference sequence). This CDR3 has 12 amino acids. The CDR3 reads CSAPTGGNEQYF.

This chain links TRBV5-1 with TRBJ1-6; TCRdb picks TRBD1, but there is no DNA to check that call. CDR1 and CDR2 from the germline V gene are SGHRS and YFSETQ. CDR3 length: 14 amino acids. The CDR3 loop reads CASSLEGAASPLHF.

This chain connects TRBV15 to TRBJ2-1; as DNA is missing, the TRBD2 call by TCRdb cannot be tested. The CDR3 covers 17 residues. From germline, CDR1 is LNHNV and CDR2 YYDKDF (reference sequence). The CDR3 here is CATSRRTLGARSNEQFF.